The rows below give T cell receptor beta chains drawn from one sample of a study of shared clonotypes between healthy human individuals. Generated by immunoSEQ multiplex PCR, the TCRdb table keeps only in-frame clones and is missing some. The sample lists under 2.5 million clones; under 95% were seen once. Sequences were obtained from naive CD4+ T cells from PBMCs. The source is a man aged 18 to 29 in good health. Some clones in this sample may be carry-over from other donors' samples. Each CDR3 is given with its conserved first and last residue. The order of the fields is V gene, D gene, clone size, J gene, CDR3 protein, CDR3 DNA. The D gene is left open where the match is weak. Clone size is not always given. Where it is, it says once, few, many or a class for expanded clones.

v_call: TRBV19; d_call: .; clone_size: .; j_call: TRBJ1-1; cdr3_aa: CASSIGGGGTEAFF; cdr3_nt: TGTGCCAGTAGTATAGGTGGAGGGGGCACTGAAGCTTTCTTT
v_call: TRBV6-5; d_call: .; clone_size: .; j_call: TRBJ2-1; cdr3_aa: CASSSGTTAYNEQFF; cdr3_nt: TGTGCCAGCAGTTCCGGGACCACCGCCTACAATGAGCAGTTCTTC
v_call: TRBV20-1; d_call: .; clone_size: .; j_call: TRBJ2-1; cdr3_aa: CSAGEYNEQFF; cdr3_nt: TGCAGTGCTGGGGAGTACAATGAGCAGTTCTTC
v_call: TRBV4-1; d_call: .; clone_size: .; j_call: TRBJ1-3; cdr3_aa: CASTPFALSSGNTIYF; cdr3_nt: TGCGCCAGCACCCCCTTCGCGCTCAGCTCTGGAAACACCATATATTTT
v_call: TRBV6-6; d_call: .; clone_size: .; j_call: TRBJ2-7; cdr3_aa: CASSYPGRIWEQYF; cdr3_nt: TGTGCCAGCAGTTACCCTGGCCGCATATGGGAGCAGTACTTC
v_call: TRBV6-5; d_call: TRBD1; clone_size: .; j_call: TRBJ1-1; cdr3_aa: CASSPTGAHTEAFF; cdr3_nt: TGTGCCAGCAGTCCGACAGGGGCACACACTGAAGCTTTCTTT
v_call: TRBV10-3; d_call: .; clone_size: .; j_call: TRBJ2-2; cdr3_aa: CAISVLMNTGELFF; cdr3_nt: TGTGCCATCAGCGTGCTTATGAACACCGGGGAGCTGTTTTTT
v_call: TRBV18; d_call: TRBD1; clone_size: .; j_call: TRBJ1-3; cdr3_aa: CASSPKNRGGGNTIYF; cdr3_nt: TGTGCCAGCTCACCAAAAAACAGGGGAGGAGGAAACACCATATATTTT
v_call: TRBV5-5; d_call: .; clone_size: .; j_call: TRBJ1-5; cdr3_aa: CASSRTVVSNQPQHF; cdr3_nt: TGTGCCAGCAGCCGGACAGTCGTAAGCAATCAGCCCCAGCATTTT
v_call: TRBV11-2; d_call: .; clone_size: .; j_call: TRBJ2-7; cdr3_aa: CASSLEWDRQYF; cdr3_nt: TGTGCCAGCAGCCTAGAGTGGGACCGACAGTACTTC
v_call: TRBV11-2; d_call: TRBD2; clone_size: .; j_call: TRBJ2-7; cdr3_aa: CASSPPLAGVDEQYF; cdr3_nt: TGTGCCAGCAGCCCCCCCCTAGCGGGAGTGGACGAGCAGTACTTC
v_call: TRBV11-3; d_call: .; clone_size: .; j_call: TRBJ1-2; cdr3_aa: CASSLLGADYGYTF; cdr3_nt: TGTGCCAGCAGCTTATTGGGGGCCGACTATGGCTACACCTTC
v_call: TRBV27; d_call: .; clone_size: .; j_call: TRBJ2-2; cdr3_aa: CASRYREYSGELFF; cdr3_nt: TGTGCCAGCAGGTACAGGGAGTATTCCGGGGAGCTGTTTTTT
v_call: TRBV5-1; d_call: .; clone_size: .; j_call: TRBJ2-1; cdr3_aa: CASSPGTAYNEQFF; cdr3_nt: TGCGCCAGCAGCCCTGGGACCGCCTACAATGAGCAGTTCTTC
v_call: TRBV15; d_call: TRBD1; clone_size: .; j_call: TRBJ1-1; cdr3_aa: CATGDRQNTEAFF; cdr3_nt: TGTGCCACCGGGGACAGACAGAACACTGAAGCTTTCTTT
v_call: TRBV9; d_call: TRBD1; clone_size: .; j_call: TRBJ1-3; cdr3_aa: CASSPRTGIAGNTIYF; cdr3_nt: TGTGCCAGCAGCCCCCGGACAGGTATTGCAGGAAACACCATATATTTT
v_call: TRBV6-5; d_call: .; clone_size: .; j_call: TRBJ2-7; cdr3_aa: CASSYSISGFGYEQYF; cdr3_nt: TGTGCCAGCAGTTACTCGATTTCAGGGTTTGGATACGAGCAGTACTTC
v_call: TRBV4-1; d_call: TRBD2; clone_size: few; j_call: TRBJ2-2; cdr3_aa: CASSHPSGRFPGELFF; cdr3_nt: TGCGCCAGCAGCCACCCTAGCGGGAGGTTTCCCGGGGAGCTGTTTTTT
v_call: TRBV18; d_call: TRBD1; clone_size: .; j_call: TRBJ1-5; cdr3_aa: CASSRGQGAHQPQHF; cdr3_nt: TGTGCCAGCTCGCGAGGACAGGGTGCGCATCAGCCCCAGCATTTT
v_call: TRBV10-3; d_call: TRBD1; clone_size: .; j_call: TRBJ1-2; cdr3_aa: CAIRTGQGALNYGYTF; cdr3_nt: TGTGCCATCAGAACGGGACAGGGGGCCCTCAACTATGGCTACACCTTC
v_call: TRBV28; d_call: .; clone_size: .; j_call: TRBJ2-4; cdr3_aa: CATIAGEAKNIQYF; cdr3_nt: TGTGCCACCATCGCCGGGGAAGCCAAAAACATTCAGTACTTC
v_call: TRBV18; d_call: .; clone_size: few; j_call: TRBJ1-1; cdr3_aa: CASSTRDIEAFF; cdr3_nt: TGTGCCAGCTCAACCCGGGACATTGAAGCTTTCTTT
v_call: TRBV10-1; d_call: .; clone_size: .; j_call: TRBJ2-2; cdr3_aa: CASSESRASGELFF; cdr3_nt: TGCGCCAGCAGTGAGTCAAGGGCTTCCGGGGAGCTGTTTTTT
v_call: TRBV18; d_call: .; clone_size: .; j_call: TRBJ1-2; cdr3_aa: CASSPDSNYGYTF; cdr3_nt: TGTGCCAGCTCCCCGGACTCTAACTATGGCTACACCTTC
v_call: TRBV28; d_call: TRBD1; clone_size: .; j_call: TRBJ1-2; cdr3_aa: CASSSTGVKKKGYTF; cdr3_nt: TGTGCCAGCAGCTCTACAGGGGTGAAGAAGAAGGGCTACACCTTC
v_call: TRBV11-2; d_call: .; clone_size: few; j_call: TRBJ1-2; cdr3_aa: CASSLGVRGYTF; cdr3_nt: TGTGCCAGCAGCTTAGGGGTTCGGGGCTACACCTTC
v_call: TRBV28; d_call: .; clone_size: .; j_call: TRBJ2-7; cdr3_aa: CASSLSRASYEQYF; cdr3_nt: TGTGCCAGCAGTCTTTCACGGGCCTCCTACGAGCAGTACTTC
v_call: TRBV5-4; d_call: .; clone_size: .; j_call: TRBJ2-1; cdr3_aa: CASKSTDSHNEQFF; cdr3_nt: TGTGCCAGCAAAAGTACGGACTCTCACAATGAGCAGTTCTTC
v_call: TRBV11-1; d_call: TRBD1; clone_size: .; j_call: TRBJ1-2; cdr3_aa: CASSLAGTDNYGYTF; cdr3_nt: TGTGCCAGCAGCTTAGCCGGGACAGACAACTATGGCTACACCTTC
v_call: TRBV14; d_call: .; clone_size: .; j_call: TRBJ2-5; cdr3_aa: CASSGHSQETQYF; cdr3_nt: TGTGCCAGCAGCGGACATTCTCAAGAGACCCAGTACTTC
v_call: TRBV27; d_call: TRBD2; clone_size: .; j_call: TRBJ2-1; cdr3_aa: CASNLIAGPYNEQFF; cdr3_nt: TGTGCCAGCAACCTCATAGCGGGACCCTACAATGAGCAGTTCTTC
v_call: TRBV30; d_call: TRBD1; clone_size: .; j_call: TRBJ1-5; cdr3_aa: CAWRDRDPGQPQHF; cdr3_nt: TGTGCCTGGCGGGACAGAGATCCTGGGCAGCCCCAGCATTTT
v_call: TRBV2; d_call: .; clone_size: .; j_call: TRBJ2-7; cdr3_aa: CASAGDGEKQYF; cdr3_nt: TGTGCCAGCGCCGGGGACGGTGAGAAGCAGTACTTC
v_call: TRBV7-8; d_call: .; clone_size: .; j_call: TRBJ2-1; cdr3_aa: CASSLEAFFVYNEQFF; cdr3_nt: TGTGCCAGCAGCTTAGAAGCCTTTTTCGTTTACAATGAGCAGTTCTTC
v_call: TRBV28; d_call: .; clone_size: .; j_call: TRBJ2-3; cdr3_aa: CASSLSPQRGTDTQYF; cdr3_nt: TGTGCCAGCAGTTTATCGCCCCAAAGAGGCACAGATACGCAGTATTTT
v_call: TRBV5-4; d_call: TRBD1; clone_size: .; j_call: TRBJ2-2; cdr3_aa: CASSSSNRGHITGELFF; cdr3_nt: TGTGCCAGCAGCTCGTCAAACAGGGGACACATCACCGGGGAGCTGTTTTTT
v_call: TRBV6-5; d_call: .; clone_size: .; j_call: TRBJ2-1; cdr3_aa: CASSYSGPSSYNEQFF; cdr3_nt: TGTGCCAGCAGTTACTCGGGCCCAAGCTCCTACAATGAGCAGTTCTTC
v_call: TRBV28; d_call: .; clone_size: few; j_call: TRBJ1-1; cdr3_aa: CASTLEFEAFF; cdr3_nt: TGTGCCAGCACCTTGGAATTTGAAGCTTTCTTT
v_call: TRBV7-6; d_call: TRBD1; clone_size: .; j_call: TRBJ2-7; cdr3_aa: CASSSGTASSYEQYF; cdr3_nt: TGTGCCAGCAGCTCGGGGACAGCTAGCTCCTACGAGCAGTACTTC
v_call: TRBV7-8; d_call: TRBD2; clone_size: .; j_call: TRBJ2-1; cdr3_aa: CASSANRVAGMNEQFF; cdr3_nt: TGTGCCAGCAGCGCCAATCGGGTAGCGGGAATGAATGAGCAGTTCTTC
v_call: TRBV19; d_call: TRBD1; clone_size: .; j_call: TRBJ2-7; cdr3_aa: CASSLGQDYEQYF; cdr3_nt: TGTGCCAGTAGTCTAGGACAGGACTACGAGCAGTACTTC
v_call: TRBV5-1; d_call: TRBD1; clone_size: once; j_call: TRBJ1-5; cdr3_aa: CASSLVGQGEGSPQHF; cdr3_nt: TGCGCCAGCAGCTTGGTGGGCCAGGGGGAAGGTTCCCCCCAGCATTTT
v_call: TRBV7-3; d_call: .; clone_size: .; j_call: TRBJ2-2; cdr3_aa: CASSPARSREAGELFF; cdr3_nt: TGTGCCAGCAGCCCAGCTCGAAGTAGGGAGGCCGGGGAGCTGTTTTTT
v_call: TRBV5-1; d_call: TRBD2; clone_size: .; j_call: TRBJ2-3; cdr3_aa: CASSSHGLAGGPRTDTQYF; cdr3_nt: TGCGCCAGCAGCTCCCATGGACTAGCGGGAGGGCCGCGCACAGATACGCAGTATTTT
v_call: TRBV19; d_call: .; clone_size: .; j_call: TRBJ2-7; cdr3_aa: CASSPTGLEQYF; cdr3_nt: TGTGCCAGTAGTCCTACAGGGCTCGAGCAGTACTTC
v_call: TRBV12-5; d_call: .; clone_size: few; j_call: TRBJ1-1; cdr3_aa: CASGLQGNTEAFF; cdr3_nt: TGTGCTAGTGGTTTACAGGGGAACACTGAAGCTTTCTTT
v_call: TRBV4-3; d_call: TRBD1; clone_size: .; j_call: TRBJ1-2; cdr3_aa: CASSQWPGGFYGYTF; cdr3_nt: TGCGCCAGCAGCCAATGGCCAGGGGGCTTCTATGGCTACACCTTC
v_call: TRBV28; d_call: TRBD2; clone_size: .; j_call: TRBJ2-1; cdr3_aa: CASGEGRNEQFF; cdr3_nt: TGTGCCAGCGGGGAGGGCCGGAATGAGCAGTTCTTC
v_call: TRBV5-1; d_call: TRBD2; clone_size: once; j_call: TRBJ2-3; cdr3_aa: CASSGIAGSSTDTQYF; cdr3_nt: TGCGCCAGCAGCGGAATAGCGGGCTCTAGCACAGATACGCAGTATTTT
v_call: TRBV12-5; d_call: .; clone_size: .; j_call: TRBJ2-5; cdr3_aa: CASVGEIETQYF; cdr3_nt: TGTGCTAGTGTCGGGGAGATTGAGACCCAGTACTTC
v_call: TRBV7-8; d_call: TRBD2; clone_size: .; j_call: TRBJ2-2; cdr3_aa: CASSLRTSGSWGELFF; cdr3_nt: TGTGCCAGCAGCCTAAGGACTAGCGGGAGTTGGGGGGAGCTGTTTTTT
v_call: TRBV7-9; d_call: .; clone_size: .; j_call: TRBJ1-1; cdr3_aa: CASTLRGGTEAFF; cdr3_nt: TGTGCCAGCACCCTGAGGGGAGGCACTGAAGCTTTCTTT
v_call: TRBV4-1; d_call: .; clone_size: .; j_call: TRBJ2-7; cdr3_aa: CASSQETGGVGNEQYF; cdr3_nt: TGCGCCAGCAGCCAGGAGACGGGGGGCGTCGGTAACGAGCAGTACTTC
v_call: TRBV19; d_call: TRBD2; clone_size: .; j_call: TRBJ2-7; cdr3_aa: CASSIASGSPYEQYF; cdr3_nt: TGTGCCAGTAGTATAGCTAGCGGGAGCCCCTACGAGCAGTACTTC
v_call: TRBV4-3; d_call: .; clone_size: .; j_call: TRBJ1-2; cdr3_aa: CASSQVGSGYYGYTF; cdr3_nt: TGCGCCAGCAGCCAAGTTGGTTCGGGCTACTATGGCTACACCTTC
v_call: TRBV5-6; d_call: TRBD2; clone_size: .; j_call: TRBJ2-5; cdr3_aa: CASSGLIAGVGETQYF; cdr3_nt: TGTGCCAGCAGCGGACTGATAGCGGGAGTTGGGGAGACCCAGTACTTC
v_call: TRBV9; d_call: .; clone_size: .; j_call: TRBJ2-3; cdr3_aa: CASSSQTAGLTDTQYF; cdr3_nt: TGTGCCAGCAGCTCCCAGACCGCAGGGCTCACAGATACGCAGTATTTT
v_call: TRBV7-9; d_call: .; clone_size: .; j_call: TRBJ1-3; cdr3_aa: CASSFGGAGNTIYF; cdr3_nt: TGTGCCAGCAGCTTCGGGGGGGCCGGAAACACCATATATTTT
v_call: TRBV2; d_call: TRBD1; clone_size: .; j_call: TRBJ2-7; cdr3_aa: CASSFTYLDRENEQYF; cdr3_nt: TGTGCCAGCAGTTTTACGTACCTTGACAGGGAGAACGAGCAGTACTTC
v_call: TRBV4-3; d_call: .; clone_size: .; j_call: TRBJ2-3; cdr3_aa: CASSQDPRSDTQYF; cdr3_nt: TGCGCCAGCAGCCAAGATCCTAGATCGGATACGCAGTATTTT